Presented here are 12 T cell receptor beta chains from one specimen sequenced in a study of T-cell reconstitution after alpha-beta-depleted transplantation in children. Researchers prepared the TCRbeta library using unique molecular identifiers, the study reports. TCRdb passed the PCR reads through MiXCR, listing each CDR3 protein once. This sample has hundreds of thousands of distinct CDR3 sequences, with over 15% found just once. The specimen was PBMCs from the stem cell graft donor, collected from the stem cell graft. The receptor set was obtained from a human donor who donated a stem cell graft to a child with acute myeloid leukemia.

This clonotype was recorded many times. The genes are TRBV20-1 and TRBJ2-5; 7 bases agree with TRBD2. Per germline, CDR1 DFQATT and CDR2 SNEGSKA (reference sequence). Trimming at V came to 4 bases and at J to 3 bases, leaving 14 bases not matched to a gene. The CDR3 is 16 amino acids. This chain's CDR3 is CSAIFIRDYIKETQYF. Written as DNA, the CDR3 is TGCAGTGCTATCTTCATCCGGGACTATATCAAAGAGACCCAGTACTTC.

This clonotype has more than one count but fewer than ten. CDR3 in amino acids: CASSLEVGQGPLTEAFF. CDR3 in DNA: TGTGCCAGCAGCTTAGAAGTCGGACAGGGGCCCCTCACTGAAGCTTTCTTT. The V and J genes are TRBV7-9 and TRBJ1-1; 9 bases are a match to TRBD1. The CDR3 is made up of 17 amino acids. Unmatched junction bases numbered 10, after V lost 1 base and J lost 4 bases. Looked up from germline, CDR1 is SEHNR and CDR2 is FQNEAQ (reference sequence).

This clonotype was detected ten times or more. The gene calls are TRBV29-1 and TRBJ2-5; 11 bases are shared with TRBD1. J gave up 4 bases and V 4 bases, and 8 bases lay outside the gene matches. CDR3 size: 15 residues. CDR1 is SQVTM, CDR2 ANQGSEA, per germline. The CDR3 DNA is TGCAGCGTTGCGGCCGGGACAGGGGGTGCAGAGACCCAGTACTTC. It codes for CSVAAGTGGAETQYF.

The chain joins TRBV12-3 or TRBV12-4 to TRBJ2-1; possibly TRBD1 for D (5 bases). The CDR3 loop spans 13 amino acids. Trimming took off 3 bases at V and 7 bases at J, with 10 bases between the two ends. The CDR3, as DNA: TGTGCCAGCAGTTTCCAGGGTCTAAATGAGCAGTTCTTC. It specifies CASSFQGLNEQFF.

This clonotype was observed a handful of times. The chain carries TRBV6-2 or TRBV6-3 and TRBJ2-7; TRBD1 agrees at 11 bases. The CDR3 length is 15 residues. Germline V gene data show CDR1 as MNHEY and CDR2 as SVGEGT. V trimming: 7 bases; J trimming: 3 bases; junction bases outside the gene matches: 8. CDR3 DNA: TGTGCCAGCACTATCACCGGGACAGGGGGCTACGAGCAGTACTTC. This gives the protein CASTITGTGGYEQYF.

The sample holds a few counts of this clonotype. Written as DNA, the CDR3 is TGTGCCAGCAGCGGACGGCCAGATACGCAGTATTTT. The encoded protein is CASSGRPDTQYF. This sequence joins TRBV11-1 and TRBJ2-3; the D is unclear. The CDR3 consists of 12 residues. Germline V gene data show CDR1 as SGHAT and CDR2 as FQDESV (reference sequence). Trimming stripped 5 bases from V and 4 bases from J, with 7 bases between.

On this clonotype itself: This could be a read error, since a much larger clone is one nucleotide away. V is TRBV20-1 and J is TRBJ1-4; D unclear. This CDR3 contains 14 residues. CDR1 and CDR2 from the germline V gene are DFQATT and SNEGSKA (reference sequence). The CDR3, as DNA: TGCGGTGCTAGAGATGAGGGAGCAGGTGAAAAACTGTTTTTT. Translation gives CGARDEGAGEKLFF.

The table lists this clonotype with many counts. This chain links TRBV27 with TRBJ1-2; no clear D. Germline CDR1 MNHEY, CDR2 SMNVEV (reference sequence). The CDR3 runs to 11 residues. Trimming removed 4 bases from V and 8 bases from J, with 8 bases in between. The DNA for the CDR3 is TGTGCCAGCAGTTCGGGGAACGGCTACACCTTC. Its protein product is CASSSGNGYTF.

This clonotype was seen many times. The chain links TRBV27 to TRBJ2-5, with 9 bases aligning to TRBD2. Germline assignment: CDR1 MNHEY and CDR2 SMNVEV (reference sequence). This CDR3 contains 13 residues. Trimming took 7 bases from V and 4 from J; bases not matched to a gene: 4. CDR3 DNA: TGTGCCAGCATGCTAGCGGGGCGAGAGACCCAGTACTTC. Protein sequence: CASMLAGRETQYF.

This clonotype appeared a few times. The chain combines TRBV20-1 with TRBJ1-2; a possible D gene is TRBD1 (5 bases). V was shortened by 5 bases and J by 8 bases, with 21 bases between the two germline ends. This CDR3 spans 14 amino acids. Germline lookup yields CDR1 DFQATT and CDR2 SNEGSKA (reference sequence). CDR3 loop: CSARRAGRVKGYTF. CDR3 sequence (DNA): TGCAGTGCTCGGAGGGCAGGGAGAGTGAAGGGCTACACCTTC.

The sample holds a few counts of this clonotype. This chain links TRBV4-1 with TRBJ2-3; D remains unclear. In germline, CDR1 is MGHRA, CDR2 YSYEKL. V was cut by 1 base and J by 0 bases, with 11 bases left in between. This CDR3 has 16 residues. The CDR3 loop is CASSQGELRSTDTQYF. The CDR3 coding sequence is TGCGCCAGCAGCCAAGGAGAACTCAGGAGCACAGATACGCAGTATTTT.

A remark on this clonotype: A read error is possible here, since a much larger clone lies one base away. This chain connects TRBV12-3 or TRBV12-4 to TRBJ2-1, with TRBD2 as a possible D gene (6 bases). The CDR3 sequence is 13 residues long. Trimming left V 11 bases short and J 7 bases short, with 18 bases between. Here the CDR3 reads CAGSRGGENEQFF. The CDR3, as DNA: TGTGCCGGCTCTCGGGGAGGCGAGAATGAGCAGTTCTTC.